These T cell receptor beta chains were read from a single sample in a study of lymphopenia after photon versus proton radiotherapy. Profiled with immunoSEQ multiplex PCR; TCRdb holds only in-frame clones, not every one. The sample lists around 150,000 clones; 75% to 90% were seen once. The specimen comprised peripheral blood, sampled from a patient treated with photon-based radiotherapy. These receptors all stem from a man between 50 and 59 years old with gastric cancer. The CDR3 runs from the conserved cysteine through the conserved F or W. The D gene is left open where the match is weak. Clone size is stated in some rows and not others, as once, few, many or a class when expanded.

V gene,J gene,D gene,clone size,CDR3 protein,CDR3 DNA
TRBV5-1,TRBJ1-4,.,.,CASSFGTLDEKLFF,TGCGCCAGCAGCTTCGGGACGTTGGATGAAAAACTGTTTTTT
TRBV5-1,TRBJ2-1,.,.,CASSSTDTGVNEQFF,TGCGCCAGCAGCTCAACGGACACTGGGGTCAATGAGCAGTTCTTC
TRBV25-1,TRBJ2-1,.,.,CASHARNGTITISEQFF,TGTGCCAGCCACGCCCGGAACGGTACCATTACAATTAGTGAGCAGTTCTTC
TRBV4-3,TRBJ2-7,TRBD1,.,CASSERTGGGYEQYF,TGCGCCAGCAGCGAGAGGACAGGGGGCGGGTACGAGCAGTACTTC
TRBV30,TRBJ1-5,.,once,CAWSPSTDQPQHF,TGTGCCTGGAGTCCATCGACTGATCAGCCCCAGCATTTT
TRBV7-2,TRBJ2-3,TRBD1,.,CASSPPTGGPTDTQYF,TGTGCCAGCAGCCCGCCGACAGGGGGACCCACAGATACGCAGTATTTT
TRBV2,TRBJ2-1,TRBD2,.,CASTQSLAGYNEQFF,TGTGCCAGCACCCAGAGTCTAGCGGGCTACAATGAGCAGTTCTTC
TRBV5-4,TRBJ2-7,.,.,CASSSTGHYEQYF,TGTGCCAGCAGCTCCACAGGGCACTACGAGCAGTACTTC
TRBV6-6,TRBJ2-7,.,.,CASSYSGRDPPRQYF,TGTGCCAGCAGTTACTCAGGCAGGGACCCACCAAGGCAGTACTTC
TRBV27,TRBJ2-1,.,.,CASSLSGGSYNEQFF,TGTGCCAGCAGTTTATCAGGTGGCTCCTACAATGAGCAGTTCTTC
TRBV6-8,TRBJ1-1,TRBD1,.,CASSYPRDRGCNTEAFF,TGTGCCAGCAGTTACCCCCGGGACAGGGGCTGTAACACTGAAGCTTTCTTT
TRBV6-5,TRBJ2-7,.,.,CASSPIRGDEQYF,TGTGCCAGCAGCCCTATAAGGGGTGACGAGCAGTACTTC
TRBV2,TRBJ2-5,.,.,CASRLQGRAQYF,TGTGCCAGCAGACTTCAGGGCCGGGCCCAGTACTTC
TRBV5-1,TRBJ2-4,TRBD1,.,CASSRGQGEGNIQYF,TGCGCCAGCAGTCGCGGACAGGGGGAGGGAAACATTCAGTACTTC
TRBV7-8,TRBJ1-5,TRBD1,.,CASHSTGARNQPQHF,TGTGCCAGCCACTCGACAGGGGCCCGCAATCAGCCCCAGCATTTT
TRBV25-1,TRBJ1-3,.,.,CASNRLGTGNTIYF,TGTGCCAGCAATCGACTTGGGACGGGAAACACCATATATTTT
TRBV5-5,TRBJ1-2,.,.,CASSRTGNYGYTF,TGTGCCAGCAGCCGCACAGGGAACTATGGCTACACCTTC
TRBV19,TRBJ2-2,.,.,CASSMTSTGELFF,TGTGCCAGTAGTATGACAAGCACCGGGGAGCTGTTTTTT
TRBV11-2,TRBJ2-3,.,.,CASSLTGGTSTDTQYF,TGTGCCAGCAGCTTAACAGGCGGGACTAGCACAGATACGCAGTATTTT
TRBV5-4,TRBJ2-2,TRBD2,.,CASSSRTSGRDGELFF,TGTGCCAGCAGCTCCAGGACTAGCGGGAGGGACGGGGAGCTGTTTTTT
TRBV7-6,TRBJ1-5,.,.,CASSLADSGQPQHF,TGTGCCAGCAGCTTAGCGGACAGCGGGCAGCCCCAGCATTTT
TRBV7-9,TRBJ2-3,TRBD2,once,CASSRTSGYSDTQYF,TGTGCCAGCAGCCGGACTAGCGGTTATTCAGATACGCAGTATTTT
TRBV6-5,TRBJ2-2,TRBD2,.,CASSRGLAGAGELFF,TGTGCCAGCAGTCGCGGACTAGCGGGAGCCGGGGAGCTGTTTTTT
TRBV6-5,TRBJ1-2,.,.,CASSPQRSYGYTF,TGTGCCAGCAGTCCCCAACGGAGCTATGGCTACACCTTC
TRBV10-3,TRBJ2-7,TRBD2,once,CAISQTGGYEQYF,TGTGCCATCAGCCAGACCGGGGGGTACGAGCAGTACTTC
TRBV6-5,TRBJ1-4,TRBD1,.,CASRQTGINEKLFF,TGTGCCAGCAGACAGACAGGGATAAATGAAAAACTGTTTTTT
TRBV6-5,TRBJ1-3,TRBD1,.,CASSFDRGAGNTIYF,TGTGCCAGCAGTTTTGACAGGGGAGCTGGAAACACCATATATTTT
TRBV9,TRBJ2-1,TRBD2,once,CASSVGLAGGNSYNEQFF,TGTGCCAGCAGCGTAGGACTAGCGGGAGGAAATTCCTACAATGAGCAGTTCTTC
TRBV28,TRBJ1-3,.,.,CASSLTGPLSGNTIYF,TGTGCCAGCAGTTTAACAGGGCCACTATCTGGAAACACCATATATTTT
TRBV27,TRBJ1-1,TRBD1,.,CASSPSLTGRNQMNTEAFF,TGTGCCAGCAGTCCTTCTCTGACAGGGCGGAACCAGATGAACACTGAAGCTTTCTTT
TRBV29-1,TRBJ1-5,TRBD1,.,CSVADRADQPQHF,TGCAGCGTCGCCGACAGGGCGGATCAGCCCCAGCATTTT
TRBV7-2,TRBJ1-5,TRBD1,.,CASSLGQGLSNQPQHF,TGTGCCAGCAGCCTAGGACAGGGACTTAGCAATCAGCCCCAGCATTTT